The source of this T cell receptor beta chain is a study of T cell changes during pregnancy in multiple sclerosis. Germline V gene lookup returns CDR1 MGHRA and CDR2 YSYEKL. This CDR3 region has 13 residues. Between the trimmed V and J ends, which lost 4 bases and 5 bases, there was a span of 12 bases. This table comes from immunoSEQ multiplex PCR, and its TCRdb copy is limited to in-frame clones, with some not included. In the table there are about 11,000 clones, about 89% of which are singletons. The clonotype comes from a female donor in good health, enrolled as a control in a pregnancy study. Sequences were derived from CD8+ T cells from peripheral blood mononuclear cells, sampled in the first trimester of pregnancy. The V and J genes are TRBV4-1 and TRBJ2-7; D might be TRBD1 (5 bases). CDR3 in amino acids: CASSPGMTDEQYF. DNA of the CDR3: TGCGCCAGCAGCCCAGGAATGACAGACGAGCAGTACTTC.